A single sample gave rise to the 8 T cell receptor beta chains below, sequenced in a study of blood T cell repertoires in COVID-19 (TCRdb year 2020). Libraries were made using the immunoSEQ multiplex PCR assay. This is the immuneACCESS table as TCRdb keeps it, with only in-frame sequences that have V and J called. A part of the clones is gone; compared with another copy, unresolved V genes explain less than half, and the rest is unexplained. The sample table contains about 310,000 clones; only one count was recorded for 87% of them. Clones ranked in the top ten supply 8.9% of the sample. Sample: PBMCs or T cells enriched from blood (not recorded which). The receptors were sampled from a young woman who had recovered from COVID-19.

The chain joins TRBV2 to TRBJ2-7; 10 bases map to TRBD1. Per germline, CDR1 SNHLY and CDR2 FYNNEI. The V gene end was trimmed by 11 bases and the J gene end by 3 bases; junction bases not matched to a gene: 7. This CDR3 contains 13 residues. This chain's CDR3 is CAQSRDRGYEQYF. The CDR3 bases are TGTGCCCAGTCCCGGGACAGGGGCTACGAGCAGTACTTC.

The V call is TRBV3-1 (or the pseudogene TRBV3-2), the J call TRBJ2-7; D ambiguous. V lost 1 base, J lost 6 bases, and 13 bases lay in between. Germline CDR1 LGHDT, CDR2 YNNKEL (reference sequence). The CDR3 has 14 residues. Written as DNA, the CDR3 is TGTGCCAGCAGCCAAGTACCTAGTTCGTTCGAGCAGTACTTC. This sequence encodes CASSQVPSSFEQYF.

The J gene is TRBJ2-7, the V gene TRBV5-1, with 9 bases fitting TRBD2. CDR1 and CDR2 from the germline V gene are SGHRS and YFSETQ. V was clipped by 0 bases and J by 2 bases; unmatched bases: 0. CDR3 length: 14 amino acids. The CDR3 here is CASSLVAGAYEQYF. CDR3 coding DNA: TGCGCCAGCAGCTTGGTAGCGGGGGCCTACGAGCAGTACTTC.

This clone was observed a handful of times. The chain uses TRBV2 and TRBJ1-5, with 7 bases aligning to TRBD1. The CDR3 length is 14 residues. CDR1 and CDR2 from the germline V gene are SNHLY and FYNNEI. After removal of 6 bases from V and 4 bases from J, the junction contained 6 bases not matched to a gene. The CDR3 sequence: CASSPQGVNQPQHF. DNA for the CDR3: TGTGCCAGCAGCCCCCAGGGGGTTAATCAGCCCCAGCATTTT.

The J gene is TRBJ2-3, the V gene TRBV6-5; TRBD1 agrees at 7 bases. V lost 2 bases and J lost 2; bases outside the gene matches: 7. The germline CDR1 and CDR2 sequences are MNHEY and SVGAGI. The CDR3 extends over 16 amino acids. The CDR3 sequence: CASSYPGTDSTDTQYF. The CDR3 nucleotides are TGTGCCAGCAGTTACCCCGGGACAGATTCCACAGATACGCAGTATTTT.

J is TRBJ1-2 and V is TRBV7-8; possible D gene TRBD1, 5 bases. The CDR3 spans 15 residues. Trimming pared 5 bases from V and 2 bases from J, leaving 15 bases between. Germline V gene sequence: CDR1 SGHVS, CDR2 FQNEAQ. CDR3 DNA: TGTGCCAGCAGCCCAAGCAGGGTGCGCAACTATGGCTACACCTTC. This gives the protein CASSPSRVRNYGYTF.

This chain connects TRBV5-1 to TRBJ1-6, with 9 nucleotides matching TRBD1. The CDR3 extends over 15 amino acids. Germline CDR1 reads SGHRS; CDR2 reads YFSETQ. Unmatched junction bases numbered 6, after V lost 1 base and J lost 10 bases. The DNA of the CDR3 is TGCGCCAGCAGCTTGTACGGGACAGGGAACTCACCCCTCCACTTT. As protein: CASSLYGTGNSPLHF.

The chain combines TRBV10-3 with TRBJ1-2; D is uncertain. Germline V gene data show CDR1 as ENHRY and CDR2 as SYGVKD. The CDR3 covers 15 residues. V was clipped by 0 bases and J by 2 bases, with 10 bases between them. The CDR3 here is CAISESMGSNYGYTF. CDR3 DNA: TGTGCCATCAGTGAGTCGATGGGGAGCAACTATGGCTACACCTTC.